Below, one T cell receptor beta chain is given with its context. What it binds is unknown. Profiled with immunoSEQ multiplex PCR; TCRdb holds only in-frame clones, not every one. The table includes approximately 31,000 clones, 88% detected once. This sample was taken from a study of OX40 agonist ivuxolimab in advanced cancers. Study observations and caveats: Patients who responded partially at 0.1-3.0 mg/kg showed clonal expansion ranking among the lowest.

The sample consisted of CD4+ or CD8+ T cells sorted from blood, taken in a trial of the OX40 agonist ivuxolimab. This receptor was obtained from an adult with an advanced solid tumor such as melanoma, head and neck, liver or kidney cancer.

CDR3 in DNA: TGTGCCAGCTCATTTACTAGCGGGGGGTACAACTACAATGAGCAGTTCTTC. This encodes CASSFTSGGYNYNEQFF. The chain combines TRBV18 with TRBJ2-1; 12 bases agree with TRBD2. The CDR3 spans 17 residues. The trim removed 5 bases at V and 3 bases at J, leaving 8 bases unmatched. The V gene's germline CDR1 is KGHSH and CDR2 LQKENI. Combining the CDR3 with reference TRBV18 and TRBJ2-1 gives the whole variable domain NAGVMQNPRHLVRRRGQEARLRCSPMKGHSHVYWYRQLPEEGLKFMVYLQKENIIDESGMPKERFSAEFPKEGPSILRIQQVVRGDSAAYFCASSFTSGGYNYNEQFFGPGTRLTVL.